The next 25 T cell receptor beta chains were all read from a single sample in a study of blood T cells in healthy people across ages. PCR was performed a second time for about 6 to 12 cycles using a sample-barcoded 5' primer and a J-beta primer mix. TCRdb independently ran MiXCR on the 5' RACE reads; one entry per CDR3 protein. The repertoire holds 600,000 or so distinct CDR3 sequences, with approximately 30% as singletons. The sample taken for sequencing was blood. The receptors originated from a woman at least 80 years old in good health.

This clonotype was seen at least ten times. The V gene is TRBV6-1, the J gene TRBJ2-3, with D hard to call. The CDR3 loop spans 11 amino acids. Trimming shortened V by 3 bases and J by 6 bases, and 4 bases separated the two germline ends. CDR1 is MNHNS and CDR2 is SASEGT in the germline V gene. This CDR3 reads CASSERDTQYF. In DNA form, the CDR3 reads TGTGCCAGCAGTGAGAGGGATACGCAGTATTTT.

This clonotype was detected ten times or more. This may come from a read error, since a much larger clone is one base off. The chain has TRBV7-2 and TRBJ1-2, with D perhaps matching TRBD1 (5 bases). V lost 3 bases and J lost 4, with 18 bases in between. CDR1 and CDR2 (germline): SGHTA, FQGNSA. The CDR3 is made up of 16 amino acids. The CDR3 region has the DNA TGTGCCAGCAGCTTGGCCGCAGGGACCGTGCGCTATGGCTACACCTTC. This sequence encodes CASSLAAGTVRYGYTF. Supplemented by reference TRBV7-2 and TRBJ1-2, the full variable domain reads GAGVSQSPSNKVTEKGKDVELRCDPISGHTALYWYRQSLGQGLEFLIYFQGNSAPDKSGLPSDRFSAERTGGSVSTLTIQRTQQEDSAVYLCASSLAAGTVRYGYTFGSGTRLTVV.

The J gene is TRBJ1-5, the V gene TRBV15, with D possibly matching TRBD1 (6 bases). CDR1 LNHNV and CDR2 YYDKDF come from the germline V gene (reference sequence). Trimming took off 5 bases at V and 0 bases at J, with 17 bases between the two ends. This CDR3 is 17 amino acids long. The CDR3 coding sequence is TGTGCCACCAGCCGAGGGTCAGGGGTCAATAGCAATCAGCCCCAGCATTTT. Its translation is CATSRGSGVNSNQPQHF.

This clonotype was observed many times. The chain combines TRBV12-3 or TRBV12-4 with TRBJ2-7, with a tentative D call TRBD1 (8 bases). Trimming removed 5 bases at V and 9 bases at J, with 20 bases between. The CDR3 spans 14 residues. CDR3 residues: CASSRTGGALGQYF. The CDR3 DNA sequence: TGTGCCAGCAGTCGAACAGGGGGGGCCTTGGGGCAGTACTTC.

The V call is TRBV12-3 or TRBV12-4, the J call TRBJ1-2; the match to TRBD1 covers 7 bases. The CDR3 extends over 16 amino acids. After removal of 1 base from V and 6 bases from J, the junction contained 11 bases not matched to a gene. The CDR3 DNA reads TGTGCCAGCAGTTTAGAGGGAGGGGGCCCTCTCGATGGCTACACCTTC. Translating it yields CASSLEGGGPLDGYTF.

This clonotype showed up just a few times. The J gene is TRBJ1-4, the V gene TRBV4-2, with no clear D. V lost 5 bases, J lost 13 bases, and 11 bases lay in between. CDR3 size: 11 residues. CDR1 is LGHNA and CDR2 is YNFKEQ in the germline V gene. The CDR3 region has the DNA TGTGCCAGCAGCGTTGGCTACACACTGTTTTTT. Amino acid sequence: CASSVGYTLFF.

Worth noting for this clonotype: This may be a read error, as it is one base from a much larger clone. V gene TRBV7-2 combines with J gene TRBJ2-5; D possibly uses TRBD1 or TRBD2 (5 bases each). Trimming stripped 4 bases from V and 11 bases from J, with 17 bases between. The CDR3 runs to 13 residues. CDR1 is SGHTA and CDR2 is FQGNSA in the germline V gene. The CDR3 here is CASSWGRGNEQYF. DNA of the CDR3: TGTGCCAGCAGCTGGGGACGGGGAAATGAGCAGTACTTC.

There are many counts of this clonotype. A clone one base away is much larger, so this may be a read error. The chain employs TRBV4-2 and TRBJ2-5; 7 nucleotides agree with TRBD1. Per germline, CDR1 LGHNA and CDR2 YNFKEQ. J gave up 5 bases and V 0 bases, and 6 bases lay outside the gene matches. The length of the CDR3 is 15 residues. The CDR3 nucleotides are TGTGCCAGCAGCCAAGAAGAAGGGGGCGGGGAGACCCAGTACTTC. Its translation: CASSQEEGGGETQYF.

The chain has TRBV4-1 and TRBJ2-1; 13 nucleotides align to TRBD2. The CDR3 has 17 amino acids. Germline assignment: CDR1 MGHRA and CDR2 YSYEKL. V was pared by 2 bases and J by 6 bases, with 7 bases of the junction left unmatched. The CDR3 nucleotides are TGCGCCAGCAGCCAACCTAAGGGACTAGCGGGGACCAATGAGCAGTTCTTC. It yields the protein CASSQPKGLAGTNEQFF.

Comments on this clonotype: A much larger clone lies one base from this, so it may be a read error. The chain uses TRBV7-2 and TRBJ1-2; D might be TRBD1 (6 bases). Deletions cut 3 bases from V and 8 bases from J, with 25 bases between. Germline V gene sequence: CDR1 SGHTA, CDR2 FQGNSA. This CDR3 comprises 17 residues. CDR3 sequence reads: CASSFWVGDRWRGGYTF. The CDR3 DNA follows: TGTGCCAGCAGCTTCTGGGTCGGAGACAGGTGGAGAGGAGGCTACACCTTC.

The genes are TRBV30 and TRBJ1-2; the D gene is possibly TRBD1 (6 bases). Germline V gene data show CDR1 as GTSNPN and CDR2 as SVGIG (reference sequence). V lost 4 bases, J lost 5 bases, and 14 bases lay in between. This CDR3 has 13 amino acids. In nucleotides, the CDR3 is TGTGCCTGGAAACAGGGAAGCGCTTATGGCTACACCTTC. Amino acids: CAWKQGSAYGYTF.

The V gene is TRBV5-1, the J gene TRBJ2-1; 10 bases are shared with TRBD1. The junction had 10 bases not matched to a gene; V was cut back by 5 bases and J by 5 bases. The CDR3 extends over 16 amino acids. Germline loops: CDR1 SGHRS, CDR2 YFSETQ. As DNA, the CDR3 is TGCGCCAGCAGGGGAGTGTCGGGGACAGGGGACAATGAGCAGTTCTTC. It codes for CASRGVSGTGDNEQFF.

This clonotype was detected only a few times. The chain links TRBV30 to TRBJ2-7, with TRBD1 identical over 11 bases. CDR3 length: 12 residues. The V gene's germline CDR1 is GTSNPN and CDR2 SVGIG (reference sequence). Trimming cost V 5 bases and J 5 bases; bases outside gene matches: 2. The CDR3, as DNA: TGTGCCTGGGCGGGACAGGGGGACGAGCAGTACTTC. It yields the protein CAWAGQGDEQYF.

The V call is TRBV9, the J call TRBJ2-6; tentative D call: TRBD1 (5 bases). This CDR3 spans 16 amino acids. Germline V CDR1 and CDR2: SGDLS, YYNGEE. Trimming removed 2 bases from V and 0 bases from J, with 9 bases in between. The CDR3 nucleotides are TGTGCCAGCAGCGTCCAGGGATCCTCTGGGGCCAACGTCCTGACTTTC. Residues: CASSVQGSSGANVLTF.

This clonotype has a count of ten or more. The CDR3 DNA sequence: TGTGCCAGCAGCTTAGGATCCCGCATGAACACTGAAGCTTTCTTT. This gives the protein CASSLGSRMNTEAFF. The chain uses TRBV7-3 and TRBJ1-1; no clear D. The CDR3 has 15 residues. CDR1 SGHTA and CDR2 FQGTGA come from the germline V gene. The V end was cut by 2 bases, the J end by 0 bases, with 10 bases between.

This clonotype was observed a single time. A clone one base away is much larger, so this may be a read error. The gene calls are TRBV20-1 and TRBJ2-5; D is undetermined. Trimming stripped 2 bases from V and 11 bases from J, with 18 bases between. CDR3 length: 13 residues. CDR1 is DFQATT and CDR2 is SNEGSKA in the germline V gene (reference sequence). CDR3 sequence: CSARRRPEDEQYF. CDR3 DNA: TGCAGTGCTAGACGACGCCCAGAAGATGAGCAGTACTTC.

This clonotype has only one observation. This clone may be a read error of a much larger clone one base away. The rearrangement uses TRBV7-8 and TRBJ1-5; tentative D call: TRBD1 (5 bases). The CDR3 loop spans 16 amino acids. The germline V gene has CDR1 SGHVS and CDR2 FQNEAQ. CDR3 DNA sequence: TGTGTCAGCAGCTCATACAGGTTAGGCGGCAATCAGCCCCAGCATTTT. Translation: CVSSSYRLGGNQPQHF.

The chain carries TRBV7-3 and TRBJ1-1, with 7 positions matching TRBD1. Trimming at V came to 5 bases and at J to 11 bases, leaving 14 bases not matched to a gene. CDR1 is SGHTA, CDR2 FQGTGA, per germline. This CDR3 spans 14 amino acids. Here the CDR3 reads CASSLTGTEVVAFF. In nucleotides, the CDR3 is TGTGCCAGCAGCCTCACGGGGACAGAGGTCGTGGCTTTCTTT.

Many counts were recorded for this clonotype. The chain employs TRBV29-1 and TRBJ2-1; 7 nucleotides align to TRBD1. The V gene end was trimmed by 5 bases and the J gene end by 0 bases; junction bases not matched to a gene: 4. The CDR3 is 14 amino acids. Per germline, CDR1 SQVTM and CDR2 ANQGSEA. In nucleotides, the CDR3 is TGCAGCGTTTTGGGACAGAGCTCCTACAATGAGCAGTTCTTC. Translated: CSVLGQSSYNEQFF.

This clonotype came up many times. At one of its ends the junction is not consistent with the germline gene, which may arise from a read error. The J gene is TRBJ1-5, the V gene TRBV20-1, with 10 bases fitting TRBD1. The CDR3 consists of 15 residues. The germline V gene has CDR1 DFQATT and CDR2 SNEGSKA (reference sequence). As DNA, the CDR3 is TGCAGTGTTAGACAGGACAGGGGGAACGGCCAGCCCCAGCATTTT. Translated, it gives CSVRQDRGNGQPQHF.

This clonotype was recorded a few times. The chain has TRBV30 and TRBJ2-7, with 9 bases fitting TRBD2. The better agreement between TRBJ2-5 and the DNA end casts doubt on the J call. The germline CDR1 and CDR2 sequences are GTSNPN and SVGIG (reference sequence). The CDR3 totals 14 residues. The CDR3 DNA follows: TGTGCCTGGGACCATAGCGGGGGAAGGAAGACCCAGTACTTC. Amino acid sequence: CAWDHSGGRKTQYF.

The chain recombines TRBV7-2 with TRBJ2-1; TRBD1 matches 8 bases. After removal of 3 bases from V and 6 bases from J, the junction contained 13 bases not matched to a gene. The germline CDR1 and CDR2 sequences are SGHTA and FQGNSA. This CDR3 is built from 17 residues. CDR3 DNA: TGTGCCAGCAGCTTGATGGGTTCAGGGGGCTCCCGCAATGAGCAGTTCTTC. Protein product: CASSLMGSGGSRNEQFF.

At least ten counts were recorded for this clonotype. CDR3 in amino acids: CSASLTLARDDGYTF. The DNA for the CDR3 is TGCAGTGCTAGCCTCACTCTGGCCAGGGATGATGGCTACACCTTC. V and J are TRBV20-1 and TRBJ1-2; tentatively, D is TRBD1 (5 bases). V lost 3 bases and J lost 6, with 20 bases in between. This CDR3 is built from 15 residues. Per the germline V gene, CDR1 is DFQATT and CDR2 is SNEGSKA (reference sequence).

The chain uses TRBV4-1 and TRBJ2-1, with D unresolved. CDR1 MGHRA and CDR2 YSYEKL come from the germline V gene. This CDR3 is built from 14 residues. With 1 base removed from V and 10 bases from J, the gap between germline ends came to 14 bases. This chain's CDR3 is CASSQGLRNGEQFF. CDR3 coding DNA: TGCGCCAGCAGCCAAGGACTTCGGAACGGGGAGCAGTTCTTC.

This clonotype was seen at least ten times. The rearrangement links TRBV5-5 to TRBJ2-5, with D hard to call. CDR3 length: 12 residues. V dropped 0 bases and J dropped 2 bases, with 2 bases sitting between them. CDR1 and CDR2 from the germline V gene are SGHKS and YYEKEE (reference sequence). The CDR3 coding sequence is TGTGCCAGCAGCTTGGCACAAGAGACCCAGTACTTC. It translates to CASSLAQETQYF.